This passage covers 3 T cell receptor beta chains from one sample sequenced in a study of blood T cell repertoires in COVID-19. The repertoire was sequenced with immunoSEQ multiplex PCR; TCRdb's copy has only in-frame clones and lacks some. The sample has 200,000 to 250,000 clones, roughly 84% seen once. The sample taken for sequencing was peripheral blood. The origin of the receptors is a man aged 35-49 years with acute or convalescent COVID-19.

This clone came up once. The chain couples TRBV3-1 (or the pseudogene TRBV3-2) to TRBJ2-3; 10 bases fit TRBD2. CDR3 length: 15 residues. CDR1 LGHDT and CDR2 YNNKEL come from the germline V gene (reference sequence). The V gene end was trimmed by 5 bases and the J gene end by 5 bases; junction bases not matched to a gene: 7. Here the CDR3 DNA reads TGTGCCAGCAGCTCCTTAGCGGGGGGCCTAGATACGCAGTATTTT. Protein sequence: CASSSLAGGLDTQYF.

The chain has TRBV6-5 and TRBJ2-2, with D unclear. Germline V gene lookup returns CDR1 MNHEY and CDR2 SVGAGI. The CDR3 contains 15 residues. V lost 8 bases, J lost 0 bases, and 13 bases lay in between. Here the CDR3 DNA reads TGTGCCAGCCTCCAAGCGTTCGCGAACACCGGGGAGCTGTTTTTT. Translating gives CASLQAFANTGELFF.

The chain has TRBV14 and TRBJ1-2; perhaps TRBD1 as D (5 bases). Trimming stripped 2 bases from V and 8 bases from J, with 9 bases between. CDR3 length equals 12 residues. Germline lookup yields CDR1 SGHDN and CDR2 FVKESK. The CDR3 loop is CASSQPRGGYTF. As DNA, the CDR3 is TGTGCCAGCAGCCAACCTCGGGGGGGCTACACCTTC. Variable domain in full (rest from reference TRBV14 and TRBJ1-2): EAGVTQFPSHSVIEKGQTVTLRCDPISGHDNLYWYRRVMGKEIKFLLHFVKESKQDESGMPNNRFLAERTGGTYSTLKVQPAELEDSGVYFCASSQPRGGYTFGSGTRLTVV.